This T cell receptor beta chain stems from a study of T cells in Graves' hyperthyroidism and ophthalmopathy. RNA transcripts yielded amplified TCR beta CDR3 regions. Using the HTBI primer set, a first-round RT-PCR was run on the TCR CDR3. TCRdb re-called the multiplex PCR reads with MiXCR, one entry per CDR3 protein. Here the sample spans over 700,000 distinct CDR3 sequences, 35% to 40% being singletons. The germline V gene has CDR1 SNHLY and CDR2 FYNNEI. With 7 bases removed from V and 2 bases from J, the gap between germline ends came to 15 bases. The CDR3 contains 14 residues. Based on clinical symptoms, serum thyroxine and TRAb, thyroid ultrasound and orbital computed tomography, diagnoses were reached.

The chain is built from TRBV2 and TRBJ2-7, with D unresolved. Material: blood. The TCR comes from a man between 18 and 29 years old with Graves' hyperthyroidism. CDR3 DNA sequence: TGTGCCAGCAAGGGAATCGCGGTAGCCTACGAGCAGTACTTC. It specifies CASKGIAVAYEQYF.